This T cell receptor beta chain was retrieved from a study of regulatory dendritic cells for organ transplantation. With respect to this clone: Its cognate antigen is unknown.

Findings and caveats of the study: Resting memory CD8+ T cells held the most alloreactive clonotypes. Naive T cells showed high diversity, memory cells less, memory CD8+ least. Mature dendritic cells appeared to drive more memory CD8+ clonal expansion than regulatory ones.

Naive CD45RA+ and memory CD45RO+ CD4+ or CD8+ T cells were FACS-sorted. V was clipped by 3 bases and J by 1 base, with 16 bases between them. Looked up from germline, CDR1 is SGDLS and CDR2 is YYNGEE. This CDR3 has 16 residues. Data came from immunoSEQ multiplex PCR; TCRdb stores just in-frame clones and leaves some out. The sample has 30,000 to 40,000 clones; 85% to 90% are singletons. This clonotype was obtained from a human donor in good health. Sequencing was performed on naive CD4+ T cells from blood. Subset indicated: CD45RA+ naive T cells. V is TRBV9 and J is TRBJ2-5; D is ambiguous. The CDR3 DNA is TGTGCCAGCAGCGCACCCGGTTTGACTCCCCAAGAGACCCAGTACTTC. Residues: CASSAPGLTPQETQYF.